The next 17 T cell receptor beta chains were all read from a single sample in a study of blood T cell repertoires in COVID-19. Sequencing was performed with immunoSEQ multiplex PCR; in TCRdb, only in-frame clones are kept and a portion is missing. Seen here are fewer than 250,000 clones, 81% observed once, and the top ten hold more than 8.5%. Source material: PBMCs or T cells enriched from blood (not recorded which). These receptor sequences come from a woman between 50 and 59 years old with acute COVID-19.

The chain joins TRBV23-1 to TRBJ1-6; possibly TRBD1 for D (6 bases). TRBV23-1 is filed as an ORF, its function uncertain. This CDR3 region has 17 residues. Trimming left V 8 bases short and J 8 bases short, with 25 bases between. CDR3 in DNA: TGCGCCAGCGTCCGAGGGGGTAACCCCCTAAATCATTCACCCCTCCACTTT. Translated: CASVRGGNPLNHSPLHF.

The chain couples TRBV4-1 to TRBJ1-2, with D maybe TRBD1 (6 bases). V lost 0 bases and J 7 bases, leaving 9 bases between the germline ends. Germline V CDR1 and CDR2: MGHRA, YSYEKL. The CDR3 contains 13 residues. CDR3 in amino acids: CASSQEIGGGYTF. For the CDR3, the DNA is TGCGCCAGCAGCCAAGAAATAGGGGGTGGCTACACCTTC.

In nucleotides, the CDR3 is TGCGCCAGCAGCTTGGCCGCAGGGGGCGGAAACACCATATATTTT. Residues: CASSLAAGGGNTIYF. The chain links TRBV5-1 to TRBJ1-3, with 8 positions matching TRBD1. This CDR3 contains 15 residues. Germline lookup yields CDR1 SGHRS and CDR2 YFSETQ. Trimming at V came to 0 bases and at J to 4 bases, leaving 3 bases not matched to a gene.

The chain couples TRBV9 to TRBJ1-2; unclear D gene. Germline V gives CDR1 SGDLS, CDR2 YYNGEE. The V end lost 2 bases, the J end lost 7 bases, and 12 bases lay between the germline ends. The CDR3 spans 13 residues. DNA of the CDR3: TGTGCCAGCAGCGTCTCGGGATTCGGTGGCTACACCTTC. Translated: CASSVSGFGGYTF.

The rearrangement links TRBV7-9 to TRBJ1-3, with D maybe TRBD1 (6 bases). The CDR3 consists of 16 residues. The germline V and J ends were trimmed by 3 bases and 2 bases, with 14 bases remaining between them. CDR1 is SEHNR, CDR2 FQNEAQ, per germline (reference sequence). The DNA of the CDR3 is TGTGCCAGCAGCTTTCCGCAGGGGCCGACTGGAAACACCATATATTTT. Translation: CASSFPQGPTGNTIYF.

V gene TRBV7-9 combines with J gene TRBJ1-2; D gene uncertain. CDR3 size: 15 residues. Trimming shortened V by 5 bases and J by 2 bases, and 15 bases separated the two germline ends. In germline, CDR1 is SEHNR, CDR2 FQNEAQ (reference sequence). CDR3 residues: CASSPPVPSNYGYTF. CDR3 bases: TGTGCCAGCAGCCCCCCCGTCCCGTCCAACTATGGCTACACCTTC.

This clone has a single count. V is TRBV18 and J is TRBJ1-1; D is uncertain. The CDR3 spans 15 residues. V was pared by 4 bases and J by 1 base, with 13 bases between. The germline V gene encodes CDR1 KGHSH and CDR2 LQKENI. The CDR3 region is CASSRGDAGNTEAFF. CDR3 bases: TGTGCCAGCTCACGGGGAGATGCGGGGAACACTGAAGCTTTCTTT.

This chain's CDR3 is CASSYSSSVGEQFF. CDR3 coding DNA: TGTGCCAGCAGTTACTCCTCTAGCGTAGGTGAGCAGTTCTTC. The genes are TRBV6-2 or TRBV6-3 and TRBJ2-1, with a weak D call TRBD2 (6 bases). The CDR3 is 14 amino acids. Germline V lookup: CDR1 MNHEY, CDR2 SVGEGT. The ends were cut back, 0 bases at V and 9 bases at J, with 12 bases in the middle.

The chain is built from TRBV14 and TRBJ2-3; D not resolved. The CDR3 has 14 amino acids. Trimming cost V 2 bases and J 4 bases, with 10 bases left between them. Germline loops: CDR1 SGHDN, CDR2 FVKESK. CDR3 region: CASSQIIVPDTQYF. Written as DNA, the CDR3 is TGTGCCAGCAGCCAAATTATCGTCCCAGATACGCAGTATTTT.

The V gene is TRBV12-3 or TRBV12-4, the J gene TRBJ2-7, with TRBD2 matching 8 bases. J lost 2 bases, V lost 5 bases, and 2 bases had no gene match. There are 13 residues in the CDR3. The CDR3 region has the DNA TGTGCCAGCAGTCCGGGGGGGCCCTACGAGCAGTACTTC. It is translated as CASSPGGPYEQYF.

This clone was detected once. This CDR3 reads CASSDERDYGYTF. In DNA, the CDR3 is TGTGCCAGCAGTGACGAGAGAGATTATGGCTACACCTTC. The J gene is TRBJ1-2, the V gene TRBV2; unclear D gene. Germline assignment: CDR1 SNHLY and CDR2 FYNNEI. This CDR3 has 13 amino acids. V lost 3 bases and J 5 bases, leaving 10 bases between the germline ends.

The gene calls are TRBV19 and TRBJ2-5, with 11 bases aligning to TRBD2. Germline CDR1 reads LNHDA; CDR2 reads SQIVND (reference sequence). The CDR3 has 15 residues. Trimming took 4 bases from V and 2 from J; bases not matched to a gene: 3. The CDR3 DNA reads TGTGCCAGTAGTAGAGGGACTAGCGGTCAAGAGACCCAGTACTTC. Residues: CASSRGTSGQETQYF.

This clone was observed a few times. The chain has TRBV7-8 and TRBJ1-4; 8 bases map to TRBD1. Losses at the gene ends were 2 bases for V and 4 bases for J; bases not matched to a gene: 9. Germline loops: CDR1 SGHVS, CDR2 FQNEAQ. This CDR3 has 17 residues. Here the CDR3 reads CASSLITGTGVNEKLFF. CDR3 in DNA: TGTGCCAGCAGCTTAATAACTGGGACAGGAGTTAATGAAAAACTGTTTTTT.

V and J are TRBV7-2 and TRBJ2-5; TRBD2 matches 8 bases. This CDR3 region has 15 residues. Trimming cost V 5 bases and J 3 bases; bases outside gene matches: 8. Germline lookup yields CDR1 SGHTA and CDR2 FQGNSA. The CDR3: CASSLGGTREETQYF. DNA of the CDR3: TGTGCCAGCAGCCTAGGGGGGACTAGAGAAGAGACCCAGTACTTC.

This clone was seen at least ten times. V gene TRBV7-8 combines with J gene TRBJ2-7; D unclear. This CDR3 comprises 12 residues. V lost 1 base, J lost 6 bases, and 7 bases lay in between. Germline V gives CDR1 SGHVS, CDR2 FQNEAQ. CDR3 region: CASSLGPGEQYF. In DNA, the CDR3 is TGTGCCAGCAGCTTAGGTCCCGGCGAGCAGTACTTC. The full variable domain, completed using reference TRBV7-8 and TRBJ2-7, is GAGVSQSPRYKVAKRGQDVALRCDPISGHVSLFWYQQALGQGPEFLTYFQNEAQLDKSGLPSDRFFAERPEGSVSTLKIQRTQQEDSAVYLCASSLGPGEQYFGPGTRLTVT.

The rearrangement uses TRBV28 and TRBJ1-5; TRBD1 agrees at 8 bases. The CDR3 length is 14 residues. In germline, CDR1 is MDHEN, CDR2 SYDVKM. With 6 bases clipped from V and 3 bases from J, the junction kept 4 bases outside the gene matches. CDR3 amino acids: CASSRQGPNQPQHF. The CDR3 nucleotides read TGTGCCAGCAGCCGACAGGGGCCCAATCAGCCCCAGCATTTT.

The chain carries TRBV28 and TRBJ2-7; TRBD2 might be the D (6 bases). The CDR3 totals 13 residues. Germline values: CDR1 MDHEN, CDR2 SYDVKM. Trimming pared 5 bases from V and 3 bases from J, leaving 11 bases between. The CDR3 DNA reads TGTGCCAGCAGTCCCGGGGGTTACTACGAGCAGTACTTC. Its translation is CASSPGGYYEQYF.